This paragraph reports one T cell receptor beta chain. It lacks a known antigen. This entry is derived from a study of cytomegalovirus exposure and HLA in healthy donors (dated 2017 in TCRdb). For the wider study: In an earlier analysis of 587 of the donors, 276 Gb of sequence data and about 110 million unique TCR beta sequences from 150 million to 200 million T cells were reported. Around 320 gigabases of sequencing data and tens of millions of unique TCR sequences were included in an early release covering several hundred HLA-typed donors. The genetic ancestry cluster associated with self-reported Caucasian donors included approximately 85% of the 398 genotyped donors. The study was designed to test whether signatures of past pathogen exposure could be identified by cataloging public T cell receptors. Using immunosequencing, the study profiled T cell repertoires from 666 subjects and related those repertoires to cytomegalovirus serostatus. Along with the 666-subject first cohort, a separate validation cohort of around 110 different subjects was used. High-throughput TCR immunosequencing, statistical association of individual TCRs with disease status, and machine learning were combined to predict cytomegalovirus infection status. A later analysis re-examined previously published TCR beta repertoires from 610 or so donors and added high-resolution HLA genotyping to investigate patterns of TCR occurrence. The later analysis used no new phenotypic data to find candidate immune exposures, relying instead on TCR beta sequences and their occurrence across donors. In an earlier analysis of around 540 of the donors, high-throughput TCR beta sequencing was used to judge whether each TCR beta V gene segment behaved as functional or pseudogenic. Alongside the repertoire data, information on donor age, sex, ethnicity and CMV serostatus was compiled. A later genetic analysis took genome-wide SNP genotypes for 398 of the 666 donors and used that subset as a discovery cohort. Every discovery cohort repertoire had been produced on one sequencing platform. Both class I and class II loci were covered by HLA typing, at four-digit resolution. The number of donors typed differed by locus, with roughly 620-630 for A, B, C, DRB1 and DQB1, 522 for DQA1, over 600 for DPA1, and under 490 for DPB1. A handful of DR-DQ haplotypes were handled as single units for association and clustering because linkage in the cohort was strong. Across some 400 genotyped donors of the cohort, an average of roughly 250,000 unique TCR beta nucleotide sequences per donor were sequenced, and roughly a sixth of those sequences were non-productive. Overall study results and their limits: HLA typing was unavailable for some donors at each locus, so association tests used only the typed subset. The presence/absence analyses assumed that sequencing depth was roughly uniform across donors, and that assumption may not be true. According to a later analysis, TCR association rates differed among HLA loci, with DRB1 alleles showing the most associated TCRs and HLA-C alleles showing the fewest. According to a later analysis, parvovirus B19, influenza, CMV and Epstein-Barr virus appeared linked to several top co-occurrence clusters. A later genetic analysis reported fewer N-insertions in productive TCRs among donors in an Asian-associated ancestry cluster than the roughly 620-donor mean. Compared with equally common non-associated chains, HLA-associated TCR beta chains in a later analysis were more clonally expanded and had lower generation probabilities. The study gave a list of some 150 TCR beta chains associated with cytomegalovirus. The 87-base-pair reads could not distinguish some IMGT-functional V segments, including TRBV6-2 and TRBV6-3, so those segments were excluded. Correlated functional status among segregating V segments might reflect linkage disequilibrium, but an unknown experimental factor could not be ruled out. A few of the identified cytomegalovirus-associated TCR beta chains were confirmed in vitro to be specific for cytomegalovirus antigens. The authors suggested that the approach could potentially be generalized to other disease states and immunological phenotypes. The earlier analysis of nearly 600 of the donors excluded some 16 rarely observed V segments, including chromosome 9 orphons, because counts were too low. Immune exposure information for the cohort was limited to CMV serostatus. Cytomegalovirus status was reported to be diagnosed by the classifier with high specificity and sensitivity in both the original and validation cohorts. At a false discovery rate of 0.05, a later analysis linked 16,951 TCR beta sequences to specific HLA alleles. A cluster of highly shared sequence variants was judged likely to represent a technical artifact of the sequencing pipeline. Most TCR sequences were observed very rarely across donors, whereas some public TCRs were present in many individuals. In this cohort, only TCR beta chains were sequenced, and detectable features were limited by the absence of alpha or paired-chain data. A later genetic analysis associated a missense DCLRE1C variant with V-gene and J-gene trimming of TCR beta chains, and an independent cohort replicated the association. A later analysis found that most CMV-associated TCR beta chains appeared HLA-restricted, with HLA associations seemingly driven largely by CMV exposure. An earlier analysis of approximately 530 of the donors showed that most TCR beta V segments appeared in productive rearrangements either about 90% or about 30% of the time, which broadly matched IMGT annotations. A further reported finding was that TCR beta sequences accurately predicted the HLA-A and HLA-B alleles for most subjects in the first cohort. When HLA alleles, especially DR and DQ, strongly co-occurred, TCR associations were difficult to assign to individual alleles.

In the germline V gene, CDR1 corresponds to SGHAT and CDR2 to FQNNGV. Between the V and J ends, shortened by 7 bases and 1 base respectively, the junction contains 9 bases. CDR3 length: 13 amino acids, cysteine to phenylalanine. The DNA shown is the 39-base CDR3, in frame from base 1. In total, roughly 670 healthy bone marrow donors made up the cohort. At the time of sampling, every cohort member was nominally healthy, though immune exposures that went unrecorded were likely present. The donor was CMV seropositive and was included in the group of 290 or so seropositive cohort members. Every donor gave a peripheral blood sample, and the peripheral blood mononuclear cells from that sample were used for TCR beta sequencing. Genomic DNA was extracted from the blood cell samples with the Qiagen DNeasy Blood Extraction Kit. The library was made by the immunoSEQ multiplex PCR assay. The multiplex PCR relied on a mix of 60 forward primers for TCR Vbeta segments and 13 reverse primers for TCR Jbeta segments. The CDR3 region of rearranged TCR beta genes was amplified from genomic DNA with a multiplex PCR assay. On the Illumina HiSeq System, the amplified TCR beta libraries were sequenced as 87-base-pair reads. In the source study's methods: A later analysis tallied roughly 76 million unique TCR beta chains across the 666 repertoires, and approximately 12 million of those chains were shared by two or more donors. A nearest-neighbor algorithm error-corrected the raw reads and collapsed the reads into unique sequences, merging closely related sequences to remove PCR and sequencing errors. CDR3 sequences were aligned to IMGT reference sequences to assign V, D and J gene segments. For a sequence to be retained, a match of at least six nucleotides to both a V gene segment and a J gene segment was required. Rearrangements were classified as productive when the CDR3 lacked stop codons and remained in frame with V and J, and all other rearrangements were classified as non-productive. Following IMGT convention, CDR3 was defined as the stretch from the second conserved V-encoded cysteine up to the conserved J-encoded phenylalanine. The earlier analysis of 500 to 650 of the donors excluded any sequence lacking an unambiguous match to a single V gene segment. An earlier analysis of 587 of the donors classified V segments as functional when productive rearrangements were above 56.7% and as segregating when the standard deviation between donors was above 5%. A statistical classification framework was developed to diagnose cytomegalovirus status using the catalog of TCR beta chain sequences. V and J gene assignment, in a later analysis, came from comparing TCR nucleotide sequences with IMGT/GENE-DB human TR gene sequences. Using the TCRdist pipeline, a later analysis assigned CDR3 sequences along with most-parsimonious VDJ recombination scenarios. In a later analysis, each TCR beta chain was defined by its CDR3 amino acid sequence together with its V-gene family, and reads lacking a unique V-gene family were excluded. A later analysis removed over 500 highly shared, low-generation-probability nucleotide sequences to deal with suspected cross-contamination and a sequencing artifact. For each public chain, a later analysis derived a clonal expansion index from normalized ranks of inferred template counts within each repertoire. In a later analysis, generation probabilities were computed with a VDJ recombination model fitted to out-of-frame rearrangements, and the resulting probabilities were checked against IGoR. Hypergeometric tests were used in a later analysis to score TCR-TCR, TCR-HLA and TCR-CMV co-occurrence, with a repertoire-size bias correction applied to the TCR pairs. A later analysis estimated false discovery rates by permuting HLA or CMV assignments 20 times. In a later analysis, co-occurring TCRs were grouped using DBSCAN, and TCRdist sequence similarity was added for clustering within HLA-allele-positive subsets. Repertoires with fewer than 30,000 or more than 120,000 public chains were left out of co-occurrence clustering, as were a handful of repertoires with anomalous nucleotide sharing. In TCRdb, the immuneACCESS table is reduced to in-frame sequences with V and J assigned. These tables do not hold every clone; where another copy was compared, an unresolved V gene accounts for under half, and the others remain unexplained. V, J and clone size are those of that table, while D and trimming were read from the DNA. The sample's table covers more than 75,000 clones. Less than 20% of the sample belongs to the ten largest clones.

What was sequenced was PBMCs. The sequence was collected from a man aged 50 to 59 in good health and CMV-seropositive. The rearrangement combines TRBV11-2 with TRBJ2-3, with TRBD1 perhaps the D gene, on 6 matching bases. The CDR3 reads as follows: CASKKGGTDTQYF. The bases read TGTGCCAGCAAGAAGGGGGGCACAGATACGCAGTATTTT.